This TCR beta chain was profiled in a study of blood T cell repertoires in COVID-19. Study background: From the United States, Italy and Spain came samples of acute and convalescent COVID-19. T cells, B-cell-depleted T cells, or PBMCs supplied cDNA or gDNA.

Clones were sequenced by immunoSEQ multiplex PCR, and TCRdb holds only the in-frame ones, with some missing. The repertoire holds 350,000 or so clones, with more than 75% as singletons. Seattle cases were enrolled at active infection and followed longitudinally. After removal of 5 bases from V and 4 bases from J, the junction contained 5 bases not matched to a gene. The CDR3 is 13 amino acids. The germline gives CDR1 KGHSH, CDR2 LQKENI. Material: peripheral blood. This clonotype was obtained from a young woman with COVID-19, enrolled during active disease. This chain links TRBV18 with TRBJ2-7; 7 bases line up with TRBD2. CDR3 amino acids: CASSSFSGYEQYF. The CDR3, as DNA: TGTGCCAGCTCAAGCTTTAGCGGGTACGAGCAGTACTTC.